Below, 8 T cell receptor beta chains from the same sample are listed, as sequenced in a study of tumor and adjacent non-tumor tissue in lung cancer. TCRbeta libraries were built with three rounds of nested PCR, modified from ARM-PCR. TCRdb recomputed calls from the multiplex PCR reads with MiXCR, one row per CDR3 protein. The data show fewer than 130,000 distinct CDR3 sequences, with 84% seen just once and 20% to 25% held by the top ten. The template was RNA from unsorted bulk tissue. Sample: lung tumor tissue. Source of these receptors: a man between 65 and 79 years old with non-small cell lung cancer.

CDR3 bases: TGCAGCGCTTACGACGGGGGCTGGGACACTGAAGCTTTCTTT. Protein: CSAYDGGWDTEAFF. This rearrangement joins TRBV29-1 to TRBJ1-1, with D tentatively TRBD1 (6 bases). This CDR3 comprises 14 residues. V lost 7 bases and J 3 bases, leaving 18 bases between the germline ends. Germline V CDR1 and CDR2: SQVTM, ANQGSEA.

As for this clonotype: The germline gene is not matched at one end of the junction; a read error may be the cause. The J gene is TRBJ2-7, the V gene TRBV28; TRBD1 or TRBD2 may be the D gene (6 bases each). The germline gives CDR1 MDHEN, CDR2 SYDVKM. This CDR3 comprises 13 residues. CDR3 region: CTSSSGGGYEQYF. The CDR3, as DNA: TGTACCAGCAGTTCCGGAGGGGGGTACGAGCAGTACTTC.

V gene TRBV6-5 combines with J gene TRBJ1-2; D remains unclear. This CDR3 has 13 residues. Germline V CDR1 and CDR2: MNHEY, SVGAGI. V was cut by 6 bases and J by 8 bases, with 16 bases left in between. Here the CDR3 reads CASRSRGCGGYTF. DNA of the CDR3: TGTGCCAGCAGATCCCGAGGGTGTGGGGGCTACACCTTC.

Comment on this clonotype: A clone one base away is much larger, so this may be a read error. The V gene is TRBV29-1, the J gene TRBJ2-7; 9 positions match TRBD1. This CDR3 spans 14 amino acids. V was pared by 7 bases and J by 4 bases, with 11 bases of the junction left unmatched. Germline CDR1 and CDR2: SQVTM and ANQGSEA. CDR3 in DNA: TGCAGCGCCCTCGCCGAGACAGGGGGGTACGAGCAGTACTTC. Amino acid sequence: CSALAETGGYEQYF.

The rearrangement uses TRBV29-1 and TRBJ2-7; maybe TRBD1 (5 bases). This CDR3 region has 13 residues. V lost 6 bases and J lost 4, with 16 bases in between. Germline CDR1 reads SQVTM; CDR2 reads ANQGSEA. As DNA, the CDR3 is TGCAGCGTCACACAGGCTACACCATACGAGCAGTACTTC. This encodes CSVTQATPYEQYF.

The count of this clonotype is one. A read error may explain this, as a much larger clone is one base away. The chain is built from TRBV20-1 and TRBJ1-1; D unclear. The CDR3 has 14 residues. Germline CDR1 is DFQATT and CDR2 is SNEGSKA (reference sequence). The CDR3 DNA sequence: TGCTGTGCTATAGAGGGCAATGTGAACACTGAAGCTTTCTTT. Its translation: CCAIEGNVNTEAFF.

Concerning this clonotype: This is likely a read error, given that the CDR3 carries no conserved phenylalanine or tryptophan at its end. The chain combines TRBV6-1 with TRBJ1-2; D unclear. The CDR3 extends over 8 amino acids. The germline V gene encodes CDR1 MNHNS and CDR2 SASEGT. CDR3 sequence (DNA): TGTACCGTCGGTGGCTACACCTCC. Translating it yields CTVGGYTS.

Of note for this clonotype: Likely a read error: the CDR3 ends without its conserved phenylalanine or tryptophan. No DNA is shown, since the ends of the CDR3 on it are uncertain; the CDR3 is the one TCRdb lists. The chain recombines TRBV5-1 with TRBJ1-1; the tabulated D call, TRBD1, remains unverified against the DNA. CDR1 is SGHRS, CDR2 YFSETQ, per germline. The CDR3 is 16 residues long, ends included. The CDR3 is CASSSRNRGENTEAFL.